This T cell receptor (beta chain) was found in a study of lung T cells in sarcoidosis with Löfgren's syndrome. Study details: Löfgren's syndrome patients were the main repertoire analysis focus.

TCRdb passed the reads through MiXCR, listing each CDR3 protein once. The sample contains about 19,000 distinct CDR3 sequences, roughly 23% of which appear only once. Germline V gene sequence: CDR1 SNHLY, CDR2 FYNNEI. V was cut by 3 bases and J by 3 bases, with 12 bases left in between. This CDR3 has 15 amino acids. Concerning this clonotype: Likely a read error: the CDR3 ends without its conserved phenylalanine or tryptophan.

This chain connects TRBV2 to TRBJ2-1; the D gene is possibly TRBD2 (5 bases). Sequenced material: CD4+ T cells from bronchoalveolar lavage. The sequence was collected from a human donor with sarcoidosis (Löfgren's syndrome or another form), or a control subject (not recorded which). The CDR3 sequence is CASSDDSARYNEQFL. DNA of the CDR3: TGTGCCAGCAGTGATGATAGCGCTCGCTACAATGAGCAGTTCCTC.